This paragraph reports one T cell receptor (beta chain). Its antigen is still unknown. Base-call qualities are not available, and no considerably larger clone is one nucleotide away. The sample belongs to a study (dated by TCRdb to between 2014 and 2017). Study-level background: Whether tumor-infiltrating Tregs in breast cancer are recruited from blood Tregs or converted in situ from other CD4+ T cell subsets was tested. On the study overall, not on this receptor specifically: The greatest overlap of tumor-infiltrating Treg TCR alpha and beta sequences was observed with tumor naive CD4+ T cells, followed by blood naive CD4+ T cells. Tumor memory CD4+ T cell TCR gene usage was found to cluster with blood and lymph node memory CD4+ cells and with lymph node naive CD4+ cells. The larger-cohort validation was restricted to a single TCR beta V-J rearrangement rather than whole repertoires.

Memory CD4+ T cells were isolated as CD4+CD45RO+CD25- cells. Tregs, naive and memory CD4+ T cells from tumor, blood and ipsilateral draining lymph nodes of 4 or 5 breast cancer patients underwent full-length TCR alpha and beta sequencing. Tumor tissue and lymph nodes obtained by ipsilateral axillary dissection were perfused with PBS, cut into small pieces and digested using collagenase I and hyaluronidase. Mononuclear cells from lymph nodes or around 48 ml of peripheral blood were isolated by Ficoll density gradient centrifugation. Sorted cell populations were confirmed by FACS to exceed 90% purity. Full-length TCR variable regions were amplified by 5' RACE PCR using constant-region reverse primers, and then by semi-nested PCR using Nested Universal Primer A. The ReliaPrep RNA Cell Miniprep System was used to extract total RNA, which was then reverse transcribed into 5'RACE-ready cDNA with the SMARTer RACE 5'/3' Kit. An Illumina MiSeq was used to sequence the full-length TCR alpha and beta libraries, which had been barcoded with multiplex adaptors. As for how the authors treated the data: For each of nine subset-tissue groups, sequencing data from the five patients were pooled, and the groups were compared by unsupervised clustering of TCR gene usage. The Morisita-Horn index was used to calculate repertoire similarity, with shared sequences weighted according to their contribution to each repertoire. The public reads were reanalyzed by TCRdb: fastp trimming at Q25, MiXCR alignment, in-frame beta chains only. A single entry per CDR3 protein holds the most common genes and DNA from its merged rows. The V and J calls come from TCRdb's annotation, not from the publication. The sample includes approximately 60,000 distinct CDR3 sequences, with 20% to 25% observed a single time. The ten largest clones add up to approximately 3.1% of the sample.

This TCR derives from a female donor with breast cancer. The sequenced material came from memory CD4+ T cells sorted from a lymph node. This specimen's cell subset or site label, interpreted: memory CD4+ T cells, CD4+CD45RO+CD25-.

The CDR3 in this case is CASSQDRNYGYTF. The DNA sequence follows: TGTGCCAGCAGTCAGGACAGGAACTATGGCTACACCTTC. The chain was built from TRBV7-2 and TRBJ1-2; 7 nucleotides in the junction match TRBD1. The germline V end is reduced by 6 bases and the J end by 2 bases; junction bases left unmatched: 3. In the germline V gene, CDR1 corresponds to SGHTA and CDR2 to FQGNSA. The CDR3 spans 13 residues, from the cysteine through the phenylalanine. Only CDR3 DNA is held: 39 bases, read in frame from base 1. The CDR3, completed at both ends by the reference TRBV7-2 and TRBJ1-2 genes, gives the full variable domain GAGVSQSPSNKVTEKGKDVELRCDPISGHTALYWYRQSLGQGLEFLIYFQGNSAPDKSGLPSDRFSAERTGGSVSTLTIQRTQQEDSAVYLCASSQDRNYGYTFGSGTRLTVV.